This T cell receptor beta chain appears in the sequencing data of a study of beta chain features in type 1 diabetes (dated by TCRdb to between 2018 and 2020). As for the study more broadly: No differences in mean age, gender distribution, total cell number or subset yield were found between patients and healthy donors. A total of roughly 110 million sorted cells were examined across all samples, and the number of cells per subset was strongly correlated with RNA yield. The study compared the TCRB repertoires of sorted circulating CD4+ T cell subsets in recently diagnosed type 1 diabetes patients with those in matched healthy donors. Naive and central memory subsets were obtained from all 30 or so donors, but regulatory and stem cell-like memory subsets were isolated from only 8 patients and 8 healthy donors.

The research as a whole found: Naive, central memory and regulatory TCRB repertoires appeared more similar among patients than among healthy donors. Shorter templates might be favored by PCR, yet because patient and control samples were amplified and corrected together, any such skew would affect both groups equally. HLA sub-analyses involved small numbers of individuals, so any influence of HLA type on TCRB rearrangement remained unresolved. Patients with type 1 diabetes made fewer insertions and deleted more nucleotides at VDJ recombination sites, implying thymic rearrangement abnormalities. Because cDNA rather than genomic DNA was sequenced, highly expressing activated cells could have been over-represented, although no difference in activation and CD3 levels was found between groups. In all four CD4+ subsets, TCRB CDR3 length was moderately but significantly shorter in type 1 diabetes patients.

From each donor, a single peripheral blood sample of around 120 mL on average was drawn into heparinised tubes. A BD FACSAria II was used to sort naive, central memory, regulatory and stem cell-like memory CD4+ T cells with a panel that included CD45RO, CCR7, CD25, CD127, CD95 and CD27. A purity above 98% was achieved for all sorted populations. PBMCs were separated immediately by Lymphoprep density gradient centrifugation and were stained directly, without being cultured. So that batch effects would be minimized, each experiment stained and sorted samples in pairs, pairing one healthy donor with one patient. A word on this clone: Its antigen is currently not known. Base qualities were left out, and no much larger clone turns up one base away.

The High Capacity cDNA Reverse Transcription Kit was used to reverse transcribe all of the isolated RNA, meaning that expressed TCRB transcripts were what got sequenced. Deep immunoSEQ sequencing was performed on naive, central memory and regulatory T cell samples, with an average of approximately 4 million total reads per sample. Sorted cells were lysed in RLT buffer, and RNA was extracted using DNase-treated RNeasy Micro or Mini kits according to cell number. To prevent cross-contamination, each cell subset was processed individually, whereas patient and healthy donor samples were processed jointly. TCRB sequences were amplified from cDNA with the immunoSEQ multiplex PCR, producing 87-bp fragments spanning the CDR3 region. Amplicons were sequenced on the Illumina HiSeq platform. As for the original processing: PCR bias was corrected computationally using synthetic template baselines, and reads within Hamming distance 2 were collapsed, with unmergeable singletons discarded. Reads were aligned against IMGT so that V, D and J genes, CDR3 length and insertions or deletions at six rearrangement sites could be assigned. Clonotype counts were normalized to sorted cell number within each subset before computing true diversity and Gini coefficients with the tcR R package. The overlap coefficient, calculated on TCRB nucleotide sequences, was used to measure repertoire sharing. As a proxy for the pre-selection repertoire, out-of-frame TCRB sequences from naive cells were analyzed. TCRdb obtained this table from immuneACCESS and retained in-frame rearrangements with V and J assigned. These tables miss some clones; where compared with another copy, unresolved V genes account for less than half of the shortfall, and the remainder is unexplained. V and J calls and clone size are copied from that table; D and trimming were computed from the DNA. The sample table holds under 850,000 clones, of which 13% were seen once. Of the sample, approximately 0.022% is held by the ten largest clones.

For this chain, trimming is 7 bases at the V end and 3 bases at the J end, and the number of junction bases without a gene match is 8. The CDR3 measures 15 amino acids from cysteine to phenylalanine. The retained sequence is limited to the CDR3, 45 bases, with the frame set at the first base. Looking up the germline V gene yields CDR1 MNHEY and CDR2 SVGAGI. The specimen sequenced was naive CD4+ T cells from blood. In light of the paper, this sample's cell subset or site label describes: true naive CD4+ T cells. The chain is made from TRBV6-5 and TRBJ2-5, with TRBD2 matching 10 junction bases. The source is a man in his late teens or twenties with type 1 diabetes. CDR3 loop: CASTSTLAGEETQYF. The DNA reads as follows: TGTGCCAGCACATCCACTCTAGCGGGGGAAGAGACCCAGTACTTC.